A selection of T cell receptor beta chains follows, all from one sample in a study of blood T cell repertoires in COVID-19. Here immunoSEQ multiplex PCR was the method, and the copy in TCRdb shows in-frame clones only, minus some. The sample carries approximately 46,000 clones, around nine tenths recorded once. The specimen sequenced was peripheral blood. Every receptor here comes from a man aged 55 to 70 with active or convalescent COVID-19. Each CDR3 is given with its conserved first and last residue. The order of the fields is V gene, clone size, J gene, D gene, CDR3 protein, CDR3 DNA. D genes are given only for firm matches. Part of the rows lack a size; the others show once, few, many or a class for expanded clones.

V: TRBV9
size: -
J: TRBJ1-1
D: -
CDR3: CASSPNPGGLAFF
DNA: TGTGCCAGCAGCCCTAACCCGGGGGGCCTGGCTTTCTTT

V: TRBV6-1
size: -
J: TRBJ1-5
D: -
CDR3: CASSERGGNQPQHF
DNA: TGTGCCAGCAGTGAGCGGGGGGGCAATCAGCCCCAGCATTTT

V: TRBV15
size: -
J: TRBJ1-2
D: -
CDR3: CATSEDNYGYTF
DNA: TGTGCCACCAGCGAGGATAACTATGGCTACACCTTC

V: TRBV9
size: -
J: TRBJ1-1
D: -
CDR3: CASSAHLNTEAFF
DNA: TGTGCCAGCAGCGCCCATCTGAACACTGAAGCTTTCTTT

V: TRBV11-2
size: -
J: TRBJ1-5
D: -
CDR3: CASSLGGVQPQHF
DNA: TGTGCCAGCAGCTTAGGGGGGGTTCAGCCCCAGCATTTT

V: TRBV18
size: -
J: TRBJ1-2
D: -
CDR3: CASSPPPAGASGYTF
DNA: TGTGCCAGCTCACCACCCCCGGCAGGGGCAAGTGGCTACACCTTC

V: TRBV27
size: -
J: TRBJ1-6
D: -
CDR3: CASSLRGNNSPLHF
DNA: TGTGCCAGCAGTTTACGGGGGAATAATTCACCCCTCCACTTT

V: TRBV19
size: -
J: TRBJ1-2
D: TRBD1
CDR3: CASSGEQGARDGYTF
DNA: TGTGCCAGTAGCGGCGAGCAGGGGGCGCGGGATGGCTACACCTTC

V: TRBV27
size: -
J: TRBJ1-1
D: -
CDR3: CASSPGGANTEAFF
DNA: TGTGCCAGCAGCCCAGGAGGGGCGAACACTGAAGCTTTCTTT

V: TRBV5-1
size: -
J: TRBJ1-1
D: -
CDR3: CASSRGTANTEAFF
DNA: TGCGCCAGCAGCCGGGGGACGGCTAACACTGAAGCTTTCTTT

V: TRBV7-2
size: -
J: TRBJ1-2
D: TRBD1
CDR3: CASSIGQANYGYTF
DNA: TGTGCCAGCAGCATCGGACAGGCTAACTATGGCTACACCTTC

V: TRBV7-8
size: -
J: TRBJ1-2
D: -
CDR3: CASSPSRVGYTF
DNA: TGTGCCAGCAGCCCCTCCAGGGTCGGCTACACCTTC

V: TRBV6-1
size: -
J: TRBJ2-2
D: TRBD1
CDR3: CASSERPLYRGTTANTGELFF
DNA: TGTGCCAGCAGTGAACGACCCTTATACAGGGGTACTACCGCGAACACCGGGGAGCTGTTTTTT

V: TRBV28
size: -
J: TRBJ1-2
D: -
CDR3: CASRFDQRGYTF
DNA: TGTGCCAGCAGGTTCGACCAGAGGGGCTACACCTTC

V: TRBV7-8
size: -
J: TRBJ2-3
D: TRBD1
CDR3: CASSFGTGGDTQYF
DNA: TGTGCCAGCAGCTTCGGGACAGGGGGAGATACGCAGTATTTT

V: TRBV28
size: -
J: TRBJ1-5
D: TRBD1
CDR3: CASSPGQGINQPQHF
DNA: TGTGCCAGCAGTCCGGGACAGGGCATAAATCAGCCCCAGCATTTT

V: TRBV4-3
size: -
J: TRBJ2-2
D: -
CDR3: CASSQDNRVETGELFF
DNA: TGCGCCAGCAGCCAAGATAACAGGGTCGAAACCGGGGAGCTGTTTTTT

V: TRBV5-1
size: -
J: TRBJ1-4
D: TRBD1
CDR3: CASSPGQGEKLFF
DNA: TGCGCCAGCAGCCCAGGACAGGGAGAAAAACTGTTTTTT

V: TRBV27
size: -
J: TRBJ1-2
D: -
CDR3: CASSLSRARTHGYTF
DNA: TGTGCCAGCAGTTTATCGCGGGCCCGCACCCATGGCTACACCTTC

V: TRBV6-1
size: -
J: TRBJ2-1
D: TRBD2
CDR3: CASSEPLAGGQNEQFF
DNA: TGTGCCAGCAGTGAACCACTAGCGGGGGGGCAAAATGAGCAGTTCTTC

V: TRBV6-2/TRBV6-3
size: -
J: TRBJ1-1
D: -
CDR3: CASSSFGQTNTEAFF
DNA: TGTGCCAGCAGTTCCTTTGGACAGACGAACACTGAAGCTTTCTTT

V: TRBV6-6
size: -
J: TRBJ2-3
D: -
CDR3: CASSYLHGGPDTQYF
DNA: TGTGCCAGCAGTTACTTGCACGGAGGCCCAGATACGCAGTATTTT

V: TRBV4-3
size: -
J: TRBJ1-1
D: -
CDR3: CASSQEPGVNTEAFF
DNA: TGCGCCAGCAGCCAGGAACCCGGGGTGAACACTGAAGCTTTCTTT

V: TRBV5-4
size: -
J: TRBJ2-7
D: TRBD1
CDR3: CASSRRDRGRYEQYF
DNA: TGTGCCAGCAGCCGTCGGGACAGGGGGCGATACGAGCAGTACTTC

V: TRBV7-9
size: -
J: TRBJ2-3
D: -
CDR3: CASSLGRDTQYF
DNA: TGTGCCAGCAGCTTAGGTCGGGATACGCAGTATTTT

V: TRBV5-1
size: -
J: TRBJ2-1
D: TRBD1
CDR3: CASSTGTGSNEQFF
DNA: TGCGCCAGCAGCACCGGGACAGGGAGTAATGAGCAGTTCTTC

V: TRBV6-2/TRBV6-3
size: -
J: TRBJ1-1
D: -
CDR3: CASSYGGFEAFF
DNA: TGTGCCAGCAGTTACGGGGGGTTCGAAGCTTTCTTT

V: TRBV5-4
size: -
J: TRBJ2-1
D: TRBD2
CDR3: CASSSFFGGGNNEQFF
DNA: TGTGCCAGCAGCTCTTTTTTCGGGGGGGGCAACAATGAGCAGTTCTTC

V: TRBV4-1
size: -
J: TRBJ1-2
D: -
CDR3: CASSPGYGEYGYTF
DNA: TGCGCCAGCAGCCCAGGCTACGGGGAATATGGCTACACCTTC

V: TRBV4-1
size: -
J: TRBJ1-4
D: -
CDR3: CASSRAGIGGNEKLFF
DNA: TGCGCCAGCAGCCGGGCCGGGATCGGGGGAAATGAAAAACTGTTTTTT

V: TRBV28
size: -
J: TRBJ2-3
D: TRBD1
CDR3: CASSRSRQGSTDTQYF
DNA: TGTGCCAGCAGCCGAAGTCGACAGGGAAGCACAGATACGCAGTATTTT

V: TRBV6-5
size: -
J: TRBJ1-4
D: -
CDR3: CASSDTPATNEKLFF
DNA: TGTGCCAGCTCCGACACCCCTGCAACTAATGAAAAACTGTTTTTT

V: TRBV10-3
size: once
J: TRBJ1-2
D: TRBD1
CDR3: CAINPGTGNRVYGYTF
DNA: TGTGCCATAAATCCCGGGACAGGGAATCGAGTCTATGGCTACACCTTC

V: TRBV5-1
size: once
J: TRBJ2-5
D: TRBD2
CDR3: CASSLGAGGGETQYF
DNA: TGCGCCAGCAGCTTGGGTGCGGGGGGCGGAGAGACCCAGTACTTC

V: TRBV5-8
size: -
J: TRBJ1-1
D: -
CDR3: CASSRRGALMNTEAFF
DNA: TGTGCCAGCAGCCGTCGGGGGGCACTCATGAACACTGAAGCTTTCTTT

V: TRBV3-1/TRBV3-2
size: -
J: TRBJ1-5
D: -
CDR3: CASSRDWEHQPQHF
DNA: TGTGCCAGCAGTCGGGATTGGGAACATCAGCCCCAGCATTTT

V: TRBV15
size: -
J: TRBJ1-4
D: -
CDR3: CATSAGVQGRTKLFF
DNA: TGTGCCACCAGCGCCGGGGTACAGGGTCGGACCAAACTGTTTTTT